Below are 13 T cell receptor beta chains sequenced from a single sample in a study of early T cells in non-severe SARS-CoV-2 infection. TCRdb re-derived calls from the 5' RACE reads in MiXCR, one entry per CDR3 protein. The profile covers some 29,000 distinct CDR3 sequences, with approximately 5.2% appearing a single time and around 5.4% taken by the ten largest. Sequenced: whole blood. These receptors were obtained from an adult who was a healthcare worker with PCR-confirmed SARS-CoV-2 infection or an uninfected control (not recorded which).

This clonotype was recorded many times. This rearrangement joins TRBV12-3 or TRBV12-4 to TRBJ2-3; 8 bases align to TRBD1. V gave up 6 bases and J gave up 4 bases; unmatched junction bases: 6. CDR3 length equals 14 residues. The CDR3: CASSDRGGPDTQYF. In DNA form, the CDR3 reads TGTGCCAGCAGCGACAGGGGAGGTCCAGATACGCAGTATTTT.

This clonotype was picked up many times. This chain uses TRBV12-3 or TRBV12-4 with TRBJ2-3, with 11 bases aligning to TRBD2. The CDR3 totals 14 residues. Trimming at V came to 5 bases and at J to 6 bases, leaving 4 bases not matched to a gene. Here the CDR3 DNA reads TGTGCCAGCAGTGAACTAGCGGGGGAGGATACGCAGTATTTT. Translated, it gives CASSELAGEDTQYF.

This clonotype was observed many times. The V gene is TRBV18, the J gene TRBJ2-3, with D maybe TRBD2 (7 bases). Germline V gives CDR1 KGHSH, CDR2 LQKENI. This CDR3 contains 19 residues. V was pared by 3 bases and J by 2 bases, with 24 bases between. The CDR3 region has the DNA TGTGCCAGCTCACCTTTTTCCGGGGGGCCCTCCCGTATCACAGATACGCAGTATTTT. It codes for CASSPFSGGPSRITDTQYF.

This clonotype has a count of ten or more. The DNA for the CDR3 is TGTGCCAGCAGTTACGATTCCGTTCAAGAGACCCAGTACTTC. Its protein is CASSYDSVQETQYF. V usage is TRBV6-5 and J usage is TRBJ2-5; D unresolved. Between the trimmed V and J ends, which lost 2 bases and 2 bases, there was a span of 9 bases. The CDR3 contains 14 residues. Per the germline V gene, CDR1 is MNHEY and CDR2 is SVGAGI.

This clonotype was seen a handful of times. The rearrangement uses TRBV6-2 or TRBV6-3 and TRBJ2-7, with D possibly matching TRBD2 (7 bases). Trimming took off 7 bases at V and 5 bases at J, with 18 bases between the two ends. The CDR3 sequence is 14 residues long. Germline values: CDR1 MNHEY, CDR2 SVGEGT. The CDR3 DNA is TGTGCCAGCACCCCTTTGGGGGGGGCCGACGAGCAGTACTTC. Translating it yields CASTPLGGADEQYF.

The table lists this clonotype with many counts. The V and J genes are TRBV18 and TRBJ1-2, with 10 bases that match TRBD1. The CDR3 covers 14 residues. Germline V gene data show CDR1 as KGHSH and CDR2 as LQKENI. V gave up 6 bases and J gave up 7 bases; unmatched junction bases: 8. The CDR3 region is CASSLTRTGGGYTF. For the CDR3, the DNA is TGTGCCAGCTCCCTCACCCGGACAGGGGGTGGCTACACCTTC.

In its sample, this clonotype was seen many times. The genes are TRBV6-5 and TRBJ2-5; no reliable D call. There are 14 residues in the CDR3. The V end lost 0 bases, the J end lost 6 bases, and 11 bases lay between the germline ends. Looked up from germline, CDR1 is MNHEY and CDR2 is SVGAGI. DNA of the CDR3: TGTGCCAGCAGTTACTCGGGCTCCAGTAAGACCCAGTACTTC. This translates into CASSYSGSSKTQYF.

V is TRBV30 and J is TRBJ2-3, with D possibly called TRBD1 or TRBD2 (5 bases each). CDR1 is GTSNPN and CDR2 is SVGIG in the germline V gene (reference sequence). With 6 bases removed from V and 3 bases from J, the gap between germline ends came to 16 bases. This CDR3 is 14 amino acids long. The CDR3 region is CACRAGAGTDTQYF. CDR3 nucleotides: TGTGCCTGTCGCGCTGGGGCGGGTACAGATACGCAGTATTTT.

Sample share makes this clonotype medium-sized. The rearrangement uses TRBV29-1 and TRBJ2-1; TRBD2 is a possible D gene (5 bases). Trimming removed 5 bases from V and 3 bases from J, with 11 bases in between. Germline CDR1 and CDR2: SQVTM and ANQGSEA. The CDR3 is made up of 13 amino acids. CDR3 coding DNA: TGCAGCGTTCATCAAGGAGGCTACAATGAGCAGTTCTTC. This codes for CSVHQGGYNEQFF.

This clonotype came up a few times. The rearrangement joins TRBV3-1 to TRBJ2-5; tentatively, D is TRBD1 (5 bases). Germline-derived CDR1 and CDR2 are LGHDT and YNNKEL (reference sequence). The CDR3 extends over 17 amino acids. Deletions cut 0 bases from V and 4 bases from J, with 18 bases between. The CDR3 region is CASSQDSWSGSSETQYF. In DNA, the CDR3 is TGTGCCAGCAGCCAAGATTCGTGGTCAGGGTCGTCAGAGACCCAGTACTTC.

The chain joins TRBV10-3 to TRBJ2-3, with 7 bases lining up with TRBD2. From germline, CDR1 is ENHRY and CDR2 SYGVKD. V was clipped by 7 bases and J by 5 bases; unmatched bases: 9. The CDR3 runs 14 residues. The chain's CDR3 is CAITGGRDGDTQYF. The CDR3 DNA reads TGTGCCATCACTGGGGGGAGGGACGGAGATACGCAGTATTTT.

This chain links TRBV9 with TRBJ1-5; D unclear. The CDR3 loop spans 13 amino acids. V was pared by 0 bases and J by 4 bases, with 5 bases between. CDR1 SGDLS and CDR2 YYNGEE come from the germline V gene. Here the CDR3 reads CASSVDWNQPQHF. As DNA, the CDR3 is TGTGCCAGCAGCGTAGATTGGAATCAGCCCCAGCATTTT.

This clonotype has ten or more counts. The chain uses TRBV29-1 and TRBJ2-1; TRBD1 agrees at 10 bases. J was trimmed by 6 bases and V by 7 bases; bases with no gene match: 9. The CDR3 has 14 residues. Germline CDR1 reads SQVTM; CDR2 reads ANQGSEA. CDR3 loop: CSAESGTGVNEQFF. DNA for the CDR3: TGCAGCGCAGAATCCGGGACAGGGGTCAATGAGCAGTTCTTC.